The subject of this entry is one T cell receptor beta chain. Its antigen is still unknown. This CDR3 comprises 14 residues. Trimming cost V 10 bases and J 5 bases; bases outside gene matches: 10. Looked up from germline, CDR1 is SNHLY and CDR2 is FYNNEI. This sample is drawn from a study of cytomegalovirus exposure and HLA in healthy donors. Study-wide findings and caveats: In a later analysis, HLA-C alleles had the fewest associated TCRs, DRB1 alleles the most. Available immune exposure information was restricted to CMV serostatus only.

Primers: 60 Vbeta forward and 13 Jbeta reverse. Repertoires were generated with immunoSEQ multiplex PCR, while TCRdb's copy carries only in-frame clones and drops some. Seen here are 150,000 or so clones, approximately 75% observed once, and the top ten hold less than 2.5%. The V and J genes are TRBV2 and TRBJ2-7, with 11 bases lining up with TRBD1. Specimen: PBMCs. The sequence was collected from a man aged 50-60 years in good health and CMV-seropositive. The CDR3 bases are TGTGCCACCCAAAAAAGGGGACAGGGGGACGAGCAGTACTTC. Its translation: CATQKRGQGDEQYF.